This TCR beta chain was obtained from a study of T cell responses to AZD1222 COVID-19 vaccine. CDR1 and CDR2 from the germline V gene are LGHDT and YNNKEL (reference sequence). This CDR3 is 17 amino acids long. V was shortened by 2 bases and J by 0 bases, with 11 bases between the two germline ends. The protocol was immunoSEQ multiplex PCR, while the TCRdb copy is restricted to in-frame clones and leaves out a portion. The sample records roughly 130,000 clones, about 89% being singletons. Broader study findings: Clonal diversity may have been underestimated, and the donors were mostly white British, with more females than males. Elevations in Spike-specific TCR breadth and depth followed administration of two AZD1222 doses.

Comments on this clone: The antigen is undetermined.

This receptor was identified in an adult who received the MenACWY meningococcal vaccine as a control. The chain joins TRBV3-1 (or the pseudogene TRBV3-2) to TRBJ1-6, with a weak D call TRBD1 (6 bases). Sequencing was performed on peripheral blood, taken 28 days after the second dose of the MenACWY control vaccine. DNA of the CDR3: TGTGCCAGCAGCCAACAGACAGGTAGCTCCTATAATTCACCCCTCCACTTT. This codes for CASSQQTGSSYNSPLHF.